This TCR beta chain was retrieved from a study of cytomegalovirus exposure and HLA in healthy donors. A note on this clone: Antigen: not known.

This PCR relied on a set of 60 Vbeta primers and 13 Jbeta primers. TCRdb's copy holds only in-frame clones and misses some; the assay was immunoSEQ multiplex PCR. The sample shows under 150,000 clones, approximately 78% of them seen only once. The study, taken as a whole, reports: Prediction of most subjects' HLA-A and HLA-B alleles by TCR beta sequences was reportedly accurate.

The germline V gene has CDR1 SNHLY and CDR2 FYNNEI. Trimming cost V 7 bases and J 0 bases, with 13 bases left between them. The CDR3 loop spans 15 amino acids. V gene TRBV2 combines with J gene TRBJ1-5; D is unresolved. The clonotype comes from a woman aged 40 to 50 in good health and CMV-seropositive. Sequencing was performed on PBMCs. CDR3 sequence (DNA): TGTGCCAGCACCTTGACACCGTATAGCAATCAGCCCCAGCATTTT. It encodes CASTLTPYSNQPQHF.